The rows below give T cell receptor beta chains drawn from one sample of a study of T cell changes during pregnancy in multiple sclerosis. The protocol was immunoSEQ multiplex PCR, while the TCRdb copy is restricted to in-frame clones and leaves out a portion. The sample has tens of thousands of clones, approximately 90% seen once; the top ten hold approximately 1%. The sequenced sample was peripheral blood, obtained in the third trimester of pregnancy. The receptors derive from a female donor with multiple sclerosis, enrolled in a pregnancy study. Each CDR3 is given with its conserved first and last residue.

>TRBV6-5
CASSYSIMTGEETQYF
>TRBV6-1
CASKREGRADTQYF
>TRBV19
CASNPTSGSYEQYF
>TRBV6-6
CASSYSNGGVGELFF
>TRBV27
CASSPSLAGGYNEQFF
>TRBV19
CASSRQGMRADTQYF
>TRBV5-6
CASGNRGQPQHF
>TRBV5-1
CASSLDGGLAGVTEQFF
>TRBV6-1
CASRYLQGSTEAFF
>TRBV30
CARTGRVLTEAFF
>TRBV5-5
CASSLGGKETQYF
>TRBV9
CASSVATDTAYGYTF
>TRBV29-1
CTRDSSYEQYF
>TRBV30
CAWSPRWTGRDTEAFF